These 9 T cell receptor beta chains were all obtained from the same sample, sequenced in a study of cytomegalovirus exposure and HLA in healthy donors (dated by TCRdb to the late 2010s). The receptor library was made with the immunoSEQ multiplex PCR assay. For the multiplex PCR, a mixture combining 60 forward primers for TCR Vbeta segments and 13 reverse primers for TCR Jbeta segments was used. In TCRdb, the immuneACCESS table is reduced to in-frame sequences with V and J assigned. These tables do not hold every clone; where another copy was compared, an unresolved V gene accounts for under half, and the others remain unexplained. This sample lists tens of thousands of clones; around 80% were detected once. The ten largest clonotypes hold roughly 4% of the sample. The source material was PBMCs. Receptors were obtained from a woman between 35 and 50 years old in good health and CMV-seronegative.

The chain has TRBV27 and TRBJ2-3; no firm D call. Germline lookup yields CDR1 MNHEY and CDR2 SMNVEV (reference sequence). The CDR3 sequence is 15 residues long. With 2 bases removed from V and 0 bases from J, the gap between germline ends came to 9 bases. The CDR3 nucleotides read TGTGCCAGCAGTTTACCCCCCGGGAGCACAGATACGCAGTATTTT. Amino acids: CASSLPPGSTDTQYF.

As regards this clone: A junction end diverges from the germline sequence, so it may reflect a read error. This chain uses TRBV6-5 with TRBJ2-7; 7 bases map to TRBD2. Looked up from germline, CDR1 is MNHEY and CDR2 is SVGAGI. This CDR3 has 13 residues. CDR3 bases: TGTGCCAGCAGTTACTCGGGTGCGGGGGATCCCAACTTC. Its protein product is CASSYSGAGDPNF.

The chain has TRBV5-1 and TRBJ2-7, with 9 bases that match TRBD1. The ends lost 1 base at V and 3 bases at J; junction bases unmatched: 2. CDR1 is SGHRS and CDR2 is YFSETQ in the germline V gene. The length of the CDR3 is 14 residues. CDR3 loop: CASSLRTGDYEQYF. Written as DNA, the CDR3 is TGCGCCAGCAGCTTGAGGACAGGGGACTACGAGCAGTACTTC.

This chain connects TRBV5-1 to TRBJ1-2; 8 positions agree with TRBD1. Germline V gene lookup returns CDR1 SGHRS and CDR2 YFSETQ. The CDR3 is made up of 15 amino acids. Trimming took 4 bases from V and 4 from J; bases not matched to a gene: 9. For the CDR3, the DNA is TGCGCCAGCAGCATAACGCAGGGGGCCATCTATGGCTACACCTTC. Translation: CASSITQGAIYGYTF.

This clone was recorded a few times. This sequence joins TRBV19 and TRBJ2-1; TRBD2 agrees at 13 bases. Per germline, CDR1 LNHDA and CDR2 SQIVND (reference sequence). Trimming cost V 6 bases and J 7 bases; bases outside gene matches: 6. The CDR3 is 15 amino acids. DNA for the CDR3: TGTGCCAGTAGCCGGACTAGCGGGAGTACTAATGAGCAGTTCTTC. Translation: CASSRTSGSTNEQFF.

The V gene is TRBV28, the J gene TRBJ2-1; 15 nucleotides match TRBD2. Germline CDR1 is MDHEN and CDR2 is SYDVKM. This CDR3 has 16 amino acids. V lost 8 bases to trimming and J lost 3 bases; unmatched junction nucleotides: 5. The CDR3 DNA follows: TGTGCCAGCCCCTCGGGACTAGCGGGAGGCTACAATGAGCAGTTCTTC. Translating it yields CASPSGLAGGYNEQFF.

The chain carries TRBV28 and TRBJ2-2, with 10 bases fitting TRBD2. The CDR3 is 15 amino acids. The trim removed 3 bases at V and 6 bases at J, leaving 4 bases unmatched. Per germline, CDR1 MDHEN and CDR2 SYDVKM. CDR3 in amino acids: CASSFLAGEAGELFF. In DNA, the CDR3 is TGTGCCAGCAGTTTCCTAGCGGGAGAAGCCGGGGAGCTGTTTTTT.

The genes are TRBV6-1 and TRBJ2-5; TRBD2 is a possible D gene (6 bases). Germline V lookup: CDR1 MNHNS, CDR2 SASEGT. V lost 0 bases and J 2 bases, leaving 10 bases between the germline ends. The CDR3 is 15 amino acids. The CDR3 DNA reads TGTGCCAGCAGTGAAGCCTCGGCGGGACAAGAGACCCAGTACTTC. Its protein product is CASSEASAGQETQYF.

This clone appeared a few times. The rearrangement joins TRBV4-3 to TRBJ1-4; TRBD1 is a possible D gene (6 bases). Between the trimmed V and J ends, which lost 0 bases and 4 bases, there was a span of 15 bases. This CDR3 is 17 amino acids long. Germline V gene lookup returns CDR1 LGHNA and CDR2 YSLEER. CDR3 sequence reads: CASSQDTGRGVNEKLFF. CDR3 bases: TGCGCCAGCAGCCAAGACACGGGGAGGGGGGTTAATGAAAAACTGTTTTTT.